The rows below give T cell receptor beta chains drawn from one sample of a study of CD8 T cells in ankylosing spondylitis. TCRdb reprocessed the 5' RACE reads via MiXCR and lists one record per CDR3 protein. The table has about 240,000 distinct CDR3 sequences, around 11% seen once. The sequencing sample was made of blood, either unsorted or a sorted T cell fraction (not recorded which). These TCRs come from a male donor with ankylosing spondylitis or in good health (not recorded which). Each CDR3 is given with its conserved first and last residue. Each record gives: clone size, V gene, D gene, J gene, CDR3 DNA, CDR3 protein. D genes are given only for firm matches. Expanded clones are given a class, and other clones once, few, many or no size at all.

-,TRBV5-1,-,TRBJ1-1,TGCGCCAGCAGCCTCAGGATTCAAGGGGAGGTTGGGACTGAAGCTTTCTTT,CASSLRIQGEVGTEAFF
many,TRBV12-3/TRBV12-4,-,TRBJ2-1,TGTGCCAGCAGTTTAGGAATAGGCTCCAAATATGAGCAGTTCTTC,CASSLGIGSKYEQFF
many,TRBV6-5,TRBD1,TRBJ2-7,TGTGCCAGCAGTTCACGACCTGGACAGGGCTACGAGCAGTACTTC,CASSSRPGQGYEQYF
few,TRBV11-3,-,TRBJ1-1,TGTGCCAGCAGCTTAGGGCCGGCGAACACTGAAGCTTTCTTT,CASSLGPANTEAFF
few,TRBV9,-,TRBJ2-5,TGTGCCAGCAGCGCCGCTCTTAGACTAGAAGAGACCCAGTACTTC,CASSAALRLEETQYF
many,TRBV20-1,-,TRBJ1-5,TGCAGTGCTCTCCCGGCAGGTAGCAATCAGCCCCAGCATTTT,CSALPAGSNQPQHF
-,TRBV20-1,-,TRBJ2-5,TGCAGTGCTAGAGATACACGGAACGTCCAAGAGACCCAGTACTTC,CSARDTRNVQETQYF
many,TRBV5-1,-,TRBJ2-5,TGCGCCAGCAGGGACGCTCGACTAGTCCGCGAGACCCAGTACTTC,CASRDARLVRETQYF
many,TRBV9,TRBD1,TRBJ2-7,TGTGCCAGCAGCCGAAGGACAGGCGAAATGTCCGAGCAGTACTTC,CASSRRTGEMSEQYF
-,TRBV28,-,TRBJ1-5,TGTGCCAGCCTCGCTTGGGGCAATCAGCCCCAGCATTTT,CASLAWGNQPQHF
many,TRBV25-1,-,TRBJ2-2,TGTGCCAGCAGTGCCGAAGGACCAGGGAACACCGGGGAGCTGTTTTTT,CASSAEGPGNTGELFF
-,TRBV12-3/TRBV12-4,TRBD2,TRBJ2-5,TGTGCCAGCAGTTTCTATTCACTAGCGGGGGGAAGAGAGACCCAGTACTTC,CASSFYSLAGGRETQYF
-,TRBV6-4,-,TRBJ1-2,TGTGCCAGCAGTGACTCGAGGGGCCCCAACTATGGCTACACCTTC,CASSDSRGPNYGYTF
few,TRBV28,TRBD1,TRBJ1-2,TGTGCCAGCGGGACAGACTATGGCTACACCTTC,CASGTDYGYTF
few,TRBV14,-,TRBJ2-3,TGTGCCAGCAGCCAAGGTACAGCCACCACAAGGGGCACAGATACGCAGTATTTT,CASSQGTATTRGTDTQYF
many,TRBV5-1,-,TRBJ1-2,TGCGCCAGCAGGTTTCAGACAGGCGAGAATGGCTACACCTTC,CASRFQTGENGYTF
many,TRBV9,TRBD2,TRBJ2-3,TGTGCCAGCAACGCGGGACTAGCGACAGATACGCAGTATTTT,CASNAGLATDTQYF
few,TRBV6-5,-,TRBJ2-5,TGTGCCAGCAGATCGGACAAGTACCAAGAGACCCAGTACTTC,CASRSDKYQETQYF
many,TRBV20-1,TRBD1,TRBJ2-5,TGCAGTGCGGAACGGACAGGGGAAGAGACCCAGTACTTC,CSAERTGEETQYF
many,TRBV5-1,-,TRBJ2-7,TGCGCCAGCAGCTTACAATCCGCAAACTACGAGCAGTACTTC,CASSLQSANYEQYF
many,TRBV5-1,-,TRBJ2-2,TGCGCCAGCAGCTTGGATCGGCCGGGGCACACCGGGGAGCTGTTTTTT,CASSLDRPGHTGELFF
-,TRBV7-6,TRBD1,TRBJ2-2,TGTGCCAGCAGCAATACAGGGGACCCCACCGGGGAGCTGTTTTTT,CASSNTGDPTGELFF
many,TRBV2,-,TRBJ1-2,TGTGCCAGCAACAACTATGGCTACACCTTC,CASNNYGYTF
-,TRBV7-8,-,TRBJ2-5,TGTGCCAGCAGCTCCCAAGGTTGGGGGGATTACCAAGAGACCCAGTACTTC,CASSSQGWGDYQETQYF
few,TRBV7-2,-,TRBJ2-3,TGTGCCAGCAGCTGGAGCGGGAGCACAGATACGCAGTATTTT,CASSWSGSTDTQYF
many,TRBV4-1,-,TRBJ1-2,TGCGCCAGCAGCCGTAATGAGGGGGACTATGGCTACACCTTC,CASSRNEGDYGYTF
many,TRBV5-1,TRBD2,TRBJ2-2,TGCGCCAGCAGTCAAGAGGGACGCGGGGGGAACACCGGGGAGCTGTTTTTT,CASSQEGRGGNTGELFF
few,TRBV3-1,TRBD2,TRBJ2-1,TGTGCCAGCAGCCTACTAGCTAGCGGGGGGATGAATGAGCAGTTCTTC,CASSLLASGGMNEQFF
many,TRBV15,-,TRBJ2-3,TGTGCCACCAGCAGAGGCGGGGGCGCGGATACGCAGTATTTT,CATSRGGGADTQYF
few,TRBV5-6,TRBD2,TRBJ2-1,TGTGCCAGCAGGATGTGGACTAGCCCCCACAATGAGCAGTTCTTC,CASRMWTSPHNEQFF